A single sample is the source of the 5 T cell receptor beta chains below, sequenced in a study of blood T cell repertoires in COVID-19. Assay used: immunoSEQ multiplex PCR; TCRdb lists only in-frame clones, some missing. The sample yields 120,000 or so clones, about 80% seen once. The sample consisted of peripheral blood. These receptors were taken from a man aged 40-55 years with active or convalescent COVID-19.

The V call is TRBV24-1, the J call TRBJ2-1, with a tentative D call TRBD2 (7 bases). The CDR3 extends over 18 amino acids. In germline, CDR1 is KGHDR, CDR2 SFDVKD. The V end lost 2 bases, the J end lost 3 bases, and 19 bases lay between the germline ends. The CDR3 region is CATSDSGAGGSYYNEQFF. As DNA, the CDR3 is TGTGCCACCAGTGATTCAGGGGCTGGCGGGAGTTACTACAATGAGCAGTTCTTC.

This clone was detected a few times. CDR3 protein: CASRPGTAGNTIYF. For the CDR3, the DNA is TGTGCCAGCAGACCGGGGACAGCGGGAAACACCATATATTTT. The V gene is TRBV5-6, the J gene TRBJ1-3, with 7 bases that match TRBD1. Germline CDR1 and CDR2: SGHDT and YYEEEE. V lost 5 bases, J lost 4 bases, and 6 bases stayed unmatched. The CDR3 contains 14 residues.

This clone was picked up many times. The V call is TRBV9, the J call TRBJ2-2, with a possible D match to TRBD2 (5 bases). The CDR3 extends over 15 amino acids. V was cut by 4 bases and J by 7 bases, with 17 bases left in between. Germline lookup yields CDR1 SGDLS and CDR2 YYNGEE. CDR3 sequence reads: CASSPRSEGNGELFF. The DNA of the CDR3 is TGTGCCAGCAGCCCTCGGTCAGAGGGTAACGGGGAGCTGTTTTTT.

This chain links TRBV20-1 with TRBJ2-2, with 8 bases lining up with TRBD2. With V trimmed by 7 bases and J by 0 bases, 4 bases remained unmatched. The CDR3 length is 14 residues. Germline V gene data show CDR1 as DFQATT and CDR2 as SNEGSKA (reference sequence). The CDR3 coding sequence is TGCAGTGTTAGTAGCGGGGCGAACACCGGGGAGCTGTTTTTT. Translating gives CSVSSGANTGELFF.

The chain combines TRBV2 with TRBJ2-2, with TRBD2 identical over 14 bases. The V and J ends lost 5 bases and 4 bases, in that order; junction bases with no gene match: 9. This CDR3 comprises 18 residues. CDR1 SNHLY and CDR2 FYNNEI come from the germline V gene. CDR3 protein: CASSPGTSGRPGTGELFF. Here the CDR3 DNA reads TGTGCCAGCAGTCCCGGGACTAGCGGGAGACCTGGCACCGGGGAGCTGTTTTTT.